Listed below are T cell receptor beta chains from one sample, sequenced in a study of T cell responses to AZD1222 COVID-19 vaccine. Sequenced by immunoSEQ multiplex PCR; TCRdb stores in-frame clones only, minus some. The sample has 160,000 or so clones; 80% to 90% are singletons. The sample was peripheral blood, taken 28 days after the second dose of the MenACWY control vaccine. These receptors all come from an adult who received the MenACWY meningococcal vaccine as a control. Both conserved end residues are part of each CDR3. D genes are given only for firm matches. Not all rows give a size; the values are once, few, many and, for expanded clones, a class.

j_call v_call cdr3_length clone_size d_call cdr3_aa cdr3_nt
TRBJ1-6 TRBV27 16 - TRBD1 CASSLDYRGNNSPLHF TGTGCCAGCAGTTTAGATTACAGGGGTAATAATTCACCCCTCCACTTT
TRBJ1-2 TRBV19 11 - - CASHQDYGYTF TGTGCCAGCCATCAGGACTATGGCTACACCTTC
TRBJ2-1 TRBV3-1/TRBV3-2 16 - TRBD2 CASSQEFAGGSNEQFF TGTGCCAGCAGCCAAGAGTTTGCGGGAGGATCCAATGAGCAGTTCTTC
TRBJ2-7 TRBV14 15 few - CASSQESGWSYEQYF TGTGCCAGCAGCCAAGAGTCAGGGTGGTCCTACGAGCAGTACTTC
TRBJ2-1 TRBV9 15 - TRBD2 CASSVASGKGNEQFF TGTGCCAGCAGCGTAGCTAGCGGGAAAGGGAATGAGCAGTTCTTC
TRBJ2-3 TRBV6-2/TRBV6-3 15 - - CASSYKGGGADTQYF TGTGCCAGCAGTTACAAGGGCGGAGGGGCAGATACGCAGTATTTT
TRBJ1-5 TRBV19 16 few - CASSMSRGSGNQPQHF TGTGCCAGTAGTATGTCCCGGGGGTCGGGCAATCAGCCCCAGCATTTT
TRBJ2-3 TRBV11-3 15 - TRBD2 CASSHPRGGPDTQYF TGTGCCAGCAGCCATCCCCGGGGGGGCCCAGATACGCAGTATTTT
TRBJ1-1 TRBV9 18 - - CASSPSGRDLHHWDEAFF TGTGCCAGCAGCCCCAGTGGGAGGGACCTTCACCATTGGGATGAAGCTTTCTTT
TRBJ1-5 TRBV4-3 13 - - CASSQTLYQPQHF TGCGCCAGCAGCCAAACCTTATACCAGCCCCAGCATTTT
TRBJ1-5 TRBV11-2 14 - - CASSYQGSGQPQHF TGTGCCAGCAGCTATCAGGGATCAGGTCAGCCCCAGCATTTT
TRBJ1-5 TRBV30 13 - - CAWSNRPDQPQHF TGTGCCTGGAGTAACAGACCAGATCAGCCCCAGCATTTT
TRBJ2-2 TRBV24-1 16 - TRBD2 CATSPSGRAGTGELFF TGTGCCACCAGTCCCAGCGGGAGGGCTGGCACCGGGGAGCTGTTTTTT
TRBJ2-7 TRBV10-2 14 - TRBD1 CASRFRDSTYEQYF TGCGCCAGCAGATTCCGGGACAGTACCTACGAGCAGTACTTC
TRBJ2-7 TRBV6-2/TRBV6-3 15 - TRBD2 CASSYRLAVSYEQYF TGTGCCAGCAGTTACCGGCTAGCGGTTTCCTACGAGCAGTACTTC
TRBJ1-3 TRBV6-9 15 - - CASSFGLLSGNTIYF TGTGCCAGCAGTTTTGGACTCCTCTCTGGAAACACCATATATTTT
TRBJ1-1 TRBV28 14 - - CASSFRRGNTEAFF TGTGCCAGCAGTTTCAGAAGGGGGAACACTGAAGCTTTCTTT
TRBJ2-7 TRBV6-1 15 - - CASSEGAELIYEQYF TGTGCCAGCAGTGAGGGAGCGGAACTTATCTACGAGCAGTACTTC
TRBJ1-4 TRBV9 16 - - CASSPSDGFSNEKLFF TGTGCCAGCAGCCCGTCGGACGGGTTTTCTAATGAAAAACTGTTTTTT
TRBJ1-4 TRBV18 14 - - CASSPVGRGEKLFF TGTGCCAGCTCACCGGTAGGGAGGGGTGAAAAACTGTTTTTT
TRBJ1-6 TRBV10-1 14 - TRBD1 CASSENRGVSPLHF TGCGCCAGCAGTGAGAACAGGGGAGTATCACCCCTCCACTTT
TRBJ2-7 TRBV7-2 15 - - CASSLGWDLGYEQYF TGTGCCAGCAGCTTAGGTTGGGACTTGGGATACGAGCAGTACTTC
TRBJ2-5 TRBV18 12 - - CASSRAQETQYF TGTGCCAGCTCGCGAGCTCAAGAGACCCAGTACTTC
TRBJ2-6 TRBV5-8 18 - - CASSLVSGAFSGANVLTF TGTGCCAGCAGCTTGGTGTCAGGGGCGTTCTCTGGGGCCAACGTCCTGACTTTC
TRBJ1-6 TRBV7-9 15 - - CASSSGVDYNSPLHF TGTGCCAGCAGCTCCGGGGTAGATTATAATTCACCCCTCCACTTT
TRBJ1-5 TRBV20-1 14 - - CSASKGFPNQPQHF TGCAGTGCTAGTAAGGGGTTCCCGAATCAGCCCCAGCATTTT
TRBJ2-5 TRBV30 15 - - CAWSVQEGVRETQYF TGTGCCTGGAGTGTACAAGAAGGGGTGAGAGAGACCCAGTACTTC
TRBJ1-5 TRBV30 14 - - CAWSEGAGDQPQHF TGTGCCTGGAGTGAAGGGGCAGGGGATCAGCCCCAGCATTTT
TRBJ1-2 TRBV4-3 14 - TRBD1 CASSQVQGNYGYTF TGCGCCAGCAGCCAAGTACAGGGGAACTATGGCTACACCTTC
TRBJ2-3 TRBV7-2 14 - - CASSLEMATDTQYF TGTGCCAGCAGCTTAGAGATGGCAACAGATACGCAGTATTTT
TRBJ2-1 TRBV7-6 16 - - CASSLARQERGYEQFF TGTGCCAGCAGCTTAGCTAGACAAGAAAGAGGTTATGAGCAGTTCTTC
TRBJ1-1 TRBV28 13 once TRBD1 CASPLQGAAEAFF TGTGCCAGCCCGCTACAGGGGGCGGCTGAAGCTTTCTTT
TRBJ2-5 TRBV28 14 - - CASRPPSGGETQYF TGTGCCAGCAGGCCCCCTAGTGGCGGGGAGACCCAGTACTTC
TRBJ1-1 TRBV7-2 13 - - CASGPGAGTEAFF TGTGCCAGCGGGCCAGGGGCCGGGACTGAAGCTTTCTTT
TRBJ2-7 TRBV20-1 11 - - CSARVSYEQYF TGCAGTGCTAGGGTCTCCTACGAGCAGTACTTC
TRBJ1-1 TRBV29-1 13 once - CSVTVVVGTEAFF TGCAGCGTAACGGTGGTTGTGGGGACTGAAGCTTTCTTT
TRBJ2-1 TRBV11-2 13 - - CASSLQVGWEQFF TGTGCCAGCAGCTTACAAGTAGGTTGGGAGCAGTTCTTC
TRBJ1-5 TRBV6-2/TRBV6-3 16 - - CASSYHGGTIFQPQHF TGTGCCAGCAGTTATCACGGGGGGACCATTTTCCAGCCCCAGCATTTT
TRBJ1-1 TRBV3-1/TRBV3-2 16 - - CASSQDQGRLNTEAFF TGTGCCAGCAGCCAAGATCAAGGCAGGTTGAACACTGAAGCTTTCTTT
TRBJ1-4 TRBV4-2 14 - - CASSRTLDNEKLFF TGTGCCAGCAGTCGGACTTTGGATAATGAAAAACTGTTTTTT
TRBJ2-7 TRBV7-2 13 - TRBD2 CASSLLAAGEQYF TGTGCCAGCAGCCTACTAGCGGCGGGGGAGCAGTACTTC
TRBJ2-3 TRBV6-2/TRBV6-3 12 once TRBD2 CASSNSGSWQYF TGTGCCAGCAGTAATAGCGGGAGCTGGCAGTATTTT
TRBJ1-2 TRBV6-5 16 - TRBD1 CASSYIRDRGIGGYTF TGTGCCAGCAGTTACATCCGGGACAGGGGGATTGGTGGCTACACCTTC
TRBJ2-7 TRBV18 15 - - CASSPPTGGSYEQYF TGTGCCAGCTCACCACCGACAGGTGGGTCCTACGAGCAGTACTTC
TRBJ2-7 TRBV7-9 14 few TRBD2 CASSFGGRSHEQYF TGTGCCAGCAGCTTCGGCGGGAGAAGTCACGAGCAGTACTTC
TRBJ2-3 TRBV10-3 12 once - CAISYRTDTQYF TGTGCCATCTCCTATCGGACAGATACGCAGTATTTT
TRBJ2-1 TRBV7-3 17 - TRBD2 CASSLADPALPNNEQFF TGTGCCAGCAGCCTAGCGGACCCCGCTCTACCCAACAATGAGCAGTTCTTC
TRBJ2-7 TRBV7-8 13 - - CASSLGQIYEQYF TGTGCCAGCAGCTTAGGACAGATTTACGAGCAGTACTTC
TRBJ1-1 TRBV30 8 - - CALEGLSF TGTGCCCTGGAGGGACTCAGCTTT
TRBJ1-1 TRBV6-2/TRBV6-3 18 few - CASSYSRPVRGPPLEAFF TGTGCCAGCAGTTACTCGAGGCCGGTTCGGGGCCCCCCCCTTGAAGCTTTCTTT
TRBJ1-1 TRBV18 14 - TRBD1 CASSPVGQGNEAFF TGTGCCAGCTCACCAGTGGGACAGGGAAATGAAGCTTTCTTT
TRBJ1-2 TRBV29-1 11 - TRBD1 CSVDRDYGYTF TGCAGCGTCGACAGGGACTATGGCTACACCTTC
TRBJ2-7 TRBV28 13 - - CASSNRNAYEQYF TGTGCCAGCAGTAACCGGAATGCCTACGAGCAGTACTTC
TRBJ1-5 TRBV28 18 - - CASSFESRGVYSNQPQHF TGTGCCAGCAGCTTCGAGTCTCGTGGGGTTTATAGCAATCAGCCCCAGCATTTT
TRBJ2-5 TRBV7-4 16 - TRBD2 CASSLLAGGPQETQYF TGTGCCAGCAGCCTCCTAGCGGGAGGGCCTCAGGAGACCCAGTACTTC
TRBJ2-5 TRBV4-1 15 - - CASSPQQGSRETQYF TGCGCCAGCAGCCCACAACAGGGTAGTCGTGAGACCCAGTACTTC
TRBJ1-2 TRBV9 12 - - CASTSRGGGYTF TGTGCCAGCACGTCACGAGGAGGAGGCTACACCTTC
TRBJ2-7 TRBV12-3/TRBV12-4 13 - - CASSLASGHEQYF TGTGCCAGCAGTTTAGCGAGCGGCCACGAGCAGTACTTC
TRBJ2-3 TRBV29-1 13 - - CSVMSGSTDTQYF TGCAGCGTTATGAGCGGGAGCACAGATACGCAGTATTTT
TRBJ1-6 TRBV2 14 - - CASSERVRVAPLHF TGTGCCAGCAGTGAGAGGGTCAGGGTGGCACCCCTCCACTTT